This T cell receptor (beta chain) was retrieved from a study of shared clonotypes between healthy human individuals. This table comes from immunoSEQ multiplex PCR, and its TCRdb copy is limited to in-frame clones, with some not included. The sample records about a million clones, about 75% being singletons. The V end was cut by 1 base, the J end by 3 bases, with 6 bases between. The CDR3 is 13 amino acids. Germline assignment: CDR1 SGHTA and CDR2 FQGNSA. The rearrangement joins TRBV7-2 to TRBJ1-1; a weak D match, TRBD1 (5 bases). The receptor was isolated from a man between 18 and 35 years old in good health. Sequenced input: memory CD4+ T cells sorted from blood. Noted subset: CD45RA-negative fraction. The DNA of the CDR3 is TGTGCCAGCAGCTTAGGAGGGGACACTGAAGCTTTCTTT. It is translated as CASSLGGDTEAFF.